This T cell receptor (beta chain) came from a study of early T cells in non-severe SARS-CoV-2 infection. Study-level findings and limits: Sequences matched to VDJdb favored anti-spike CD8 responses, while private and CD4 specificities were missed.

This clonotype was detected many times. The antigen is undetermined. The CDR3 has 13 residues. V gave up 6 bases and J gave up 8 bases, with 11 bases separating them. Germline lookup yields CDR1 MNHEY and CDR2 SVGAGI. Individual cDNA molecules received unique molecular identifiers during library preparation. TCRdb recomputed calls from the 5' RACE reads with MiXCR, one row per CDR3 protein. Here the sample spans roughly 68,000 distinct CDR3 sequences, over 4.5% being singletons. The clonotype comes from an adult who was a healthcare worker with PCR-confirmed SARS-CoV-2 infection or an uninfected control (not recorded which). The gene calls are TRBV6-5 and TRBJ1-6; D is possibly TRBD1 (6 bases). The source material was whole blood. For the CDR3, the DNA is TGTGCCAGCAGGCGTAACAGGGATTCACCCCTCCACTTT. It codes for CASRRNRDSPLHF.